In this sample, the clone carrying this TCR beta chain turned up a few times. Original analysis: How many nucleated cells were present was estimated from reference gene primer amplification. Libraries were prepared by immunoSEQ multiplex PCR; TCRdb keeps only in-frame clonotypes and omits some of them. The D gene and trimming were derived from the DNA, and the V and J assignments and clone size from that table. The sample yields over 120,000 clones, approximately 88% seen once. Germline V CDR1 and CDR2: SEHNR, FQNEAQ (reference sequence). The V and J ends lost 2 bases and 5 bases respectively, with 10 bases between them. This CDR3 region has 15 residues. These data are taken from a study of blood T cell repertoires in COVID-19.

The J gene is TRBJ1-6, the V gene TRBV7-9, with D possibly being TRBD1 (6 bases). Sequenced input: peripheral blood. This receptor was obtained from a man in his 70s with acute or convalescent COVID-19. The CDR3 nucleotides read TGTGCCAGCAGCTTAAGGTCAGGGGATAATTCACCCCTCCACTTT. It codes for CASSLRSGDNSPLHF.